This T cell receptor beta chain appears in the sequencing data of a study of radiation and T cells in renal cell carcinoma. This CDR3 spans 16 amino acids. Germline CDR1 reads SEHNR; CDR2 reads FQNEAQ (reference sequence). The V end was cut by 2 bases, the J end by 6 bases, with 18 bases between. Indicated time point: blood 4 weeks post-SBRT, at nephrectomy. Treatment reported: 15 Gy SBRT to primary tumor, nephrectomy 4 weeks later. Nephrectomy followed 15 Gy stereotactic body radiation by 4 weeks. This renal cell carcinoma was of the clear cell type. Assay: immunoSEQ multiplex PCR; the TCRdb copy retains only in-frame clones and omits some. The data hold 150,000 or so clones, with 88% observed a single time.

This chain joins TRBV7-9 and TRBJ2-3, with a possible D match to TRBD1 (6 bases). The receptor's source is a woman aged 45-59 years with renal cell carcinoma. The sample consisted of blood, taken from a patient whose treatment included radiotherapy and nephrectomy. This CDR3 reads CASSLWLRGPLDTQYF. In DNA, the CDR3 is TGTGCCAGCAGCTTATGGCTCAGGGGTCCACTCGATACGCAGTATTTT.